This T cell receptor beta chain was recorded in a study of blood T cells in healthy people across ages. Study details: The template switching approach captured approximately one barcoded beta molecule for every two T cells.

V dropped 0 bases and J dropped 8; count of bases not matched to a gene: 5. Looked up from germline, CDR1 is SEHNR and CDR2 is FQNEAQ (reference sequence). This CDR3 region has 15 residues. There were healthy Caucasian individuals from Russia, aged 6 to 90, serving as donors. Together with a sample-barcoded 5' primer, a J-beta primer mix was included in a second PCR lasting roughly 6 to 12 cycles. TCRdb itself ran the 5' RACE reads through MiXCR, one entry per CDR3 protein. The repertoire holds about 800,000 distinct CDR3 sequences, 58% seen once, with 22% in the top ten. The sequenced sample was blood. The rearrangement links TRBV7-9 to TRBJ1-4; TRBD1 aligns across 8 bases. This clonotype was sampled from a man aged 25-40 years in good health. CDR3 sequence: CASSLATGGSEKLFF. In nucleotides, the CDR3 is TGTGCCAGCAGCTTAGCCACAGGGGGTTCCGAAAAACTGTTTTTT.